This passage covers 20 T cell receptor beta chains from one sample sequenced in a study of control samples from healthy donors and cancer patients. Sequenced by immunoSEQ multiplex PCR; TCRdb stores in-frame clones only, minus some. The repertoire has about 180,000 clones, roughly 89% of them found once; the top ten carry over 1.1%. Material for sequencing was blood. The origin of the receptors is a woman in her 50s in good health.

The chain has TRBV28 and TRBJ1-5; possible D gene TRBD1, 5 bases. CDR3 length: 13 residues. The V end lost 6 bases, the J end lost 7 bases, and 13 bases lay between the germline ends. Germline CDR1 reads MDHEN; CDR2 reads SYDVKM. CDR3 nucleotide sequence: TGTGCCAGCAGCCCAGGGAGTAAGCAGCCCCAGCATTTT. Its protein product is CASSPGSKQPQHF.

This clone was detected ten times or more. The chain has TRBV28 and TRBJ2-1; perhaps TRBD1 as D (6 bases). The CDR3 runs to 16 residues. The V end lost 2 bases, the J end lost 6 bases, and 17 bases lay between the germline ends. The germline V gene has CDR1 MDHEN and CDR2 SYDVKM. The chain's CDR3 is CASSLPTGRGGNEQFF. Written as DNA, the CDR3 is TGTGCCAGCAGTTTACCGACAGGTCGGGGTGGCAATGAGCAGTTCTTC.

This clone was seen just once. This chain links TRBV6-5 with TRBJ1-1; 8 positions agree with TRBD1. This CDR3 has 14 amino acids. V was clipped by 5 bases and J by 0 bases; unmatched bases: 2. Germline assignment: CDR1 MNHEY and CDR2 SVGAGI. DNA for the CDR3: TGTGCCAGCAGTAACAGGGGGTTGAACACTGAAGCTTTCTTT. This sequence encodes CASSNRGLNTEAFF.

The CDR3 loop is CASSLRRDEQFF. CDR3 in DNA: TGTGCCAGCAGTTTAAGAAGGGATGAGCAGTTCTTC. V usage is TRBV28 and J usage is TRBJ2-1; no reliable D call. CDR3 length equals 12 residues. The V and J ends lost 2 bases and 8 bases respectively, with 7 bases between them. Looked up from germline, CDR1 is MDHEN and CDR2 is SYDVKM.

The J gene is TRBJ1-6, the V gene TRBV27; D gene uncertain. V lost 5 bases and J 8 bases, leaving 7 bases between the germline ends. Per germline, CDR1 MNHEY and CDR2 SMNVEV (reference sequence). This CDR3 is built from 12 residues. CDR3 amino acids: CASSIGDSPLHF. CDR3 in DNA: TGTGCCAGCAGTATAGGCGATTCACCCCTCCACTTT.

V is TRBV24-1 and J is TRBJ1-2; D is ambiguous. Germline V lookup: CDR1 KGHDR, CDR2 SFDVKD. There are 12 residues in the CDR3. The V and J ends lost 7 bases and 3 bases respectively, with 8 bases between them. The CDR3 nucleotides read TGTGCCACCAGCACCACAGACTATGGCTACACCTTC. Protein sequence: CATSTTDYGYTF.

The chain employs TRBV6-6 and TRBJ2-4; D not certain. This CDR3 has 13 residues. The germline CDR1 and CDR2 sequences are MNHNY and SVGAGI (reference sequence). The V and J ends lost 6 bases and 0 bases respectively, with 6 bases between them. The CDR3 protein is CASRIVAKNIQYF. CDR3 DNA sequence: TGTGCCAGCAGGATCGTAGCCAAAAACATTCAGTACTTC.

The genes are TRBV4-1 and TRBJ2-2, with TRBD1 identical over 7 bases. The V and J ends lost 4 bases and 0 bases, in that order; junction bases with no gene match: 5. This CDR3 comprises 16 residues. Germline-derived CDR1 and CDR2 are MGHRA and YSYEKL. In DNA form, the CDR3 reads TGCGCCAGCAGCCTGCGGACAGGAACGAACACCGGGGAGCTGTTTTTT. This sequence encodes CASSLRTGTNTGELFF.

This chain uses TRBV9 with TRBJ2-5; unclear D gene. CDR3 length: 13 residues. Germline V gene lookup returns CDR1 SGDLS and CDR2 YYNGEE. Deletions cut 0 bases from V and 5 bases from J, with 8 bases between. The CDR3 here is CASSVATIETQYF. The CDR3 region has the DNA TGTGCCAGCAGCGTAGCTACAATTGAGACCCAGTACTTC.

The chain joins TRBV28 to TRBJ2-7, with 9 bases aligning to TRBD1. The CDR3 spans 13 residues. V lost 6 bases to trimming and J lost 5 bases; unmatched junction nucleotides: 5. Per germline, CDR1 MDHEN and CDR2 SYDVKM. CDR3: CASRDRGLNEQYF. The DNA for the CDR3 is TGTGCCAGCAGGGACAGGGGATTGAACGAGCAGTACTTC.

CDR3 sequence: CASSLRAGSTDTQYF. In DNA form, the CDR3 reads TGTGCCAGCAGCTTAAGAGCGGGATCCACAGATACGCAGTATTTT. The chain has TRBV7-3 and TRBJ2-3; 7 bases fit TRBD2. The CDR3 consists of 15 residues. Germline-derived CDR1 and CDR2 are SGHTA and FQGTGA. V gave up 1 base and J gave up 2 bases; unmatched junction bases: 3.

The V and J genes are TRBV6-1 and TRBJ1-2, with D possibly matching TRBD1 (5 bases). The CDR3 runs 13 residues. CDR1 is MNHNS, CDR2 SASEGT, per germline. Trimming shortened V by 2 bases and J by 7 bases, and 11 bases separated the two germline ends. The CDR3 loop reads CASSEQGFVGYTF. The CDR3 nucleotides read TGTGCCAGCAGTGAACAGGGATTTGTTGGCTACACCTTC.

The rearrangement links TRBV6-4 to TRBJ1-2, with 7 bases fitting TRBD1. The germline CDR1 and CDR2 sequences are MRHNA and SNTAGT. The junction had 4 bases not matched to a gene; V was cut back by 0 bases and J by 9 bases. This CDR3 has 13 amino acids. CDR3 in amino acids: CASSDSQGRSYTF. CDR3 sequence (DNA): TGTGCCAGCAGTGACTCACAGGGGCGTAGCTACACCTTC.

This chain uses TRBV28 with TRBJ1-4; D remains ambiguous. Trimming took 2 bases from V and 10 from J, leaving 5 bases between them. The CDR3 length is 11 residues. Germline V lookup: CDR1 MDHEN, CDR2 SYDVKM. The CDR3, as DNA: TGTGCCAGCAGTTTAGAGGTAAAACTGTTTTTT. Translation gives CASSLEVKLFF.

This sequence joins TRBV6-2 or TRBV6-3 and TRBJ2-2; TRBD2 is a possible D gene (5 bases). V was pared by 6 bases and J by 4 bases, with 18 bases between. CDR3 length: 16 residues. Germline CDR1 is MNHEY and CDR2 is SVGEGT. This CDR3 reads CASSWAGHSGTGELFF. The CDR3 nucleotides read TGTGCCAGCAGCTGGGCGGGTCACTCCGGCACCGGGGAGCTGTTTTTT.

The chain has TRBV3-1 (or the pseudogene TRBV3-2) and TRBJ2-6; D is undetermined. The CDR3 has 14 amino acids. Germline lookup yields CDR1 LGHDT and CDR2 YNNKEL (reference sequence). Between the trimmed V and J ends, which lost 3 bases and 0 bases, there was a span of 3 bases. This chain's CDR3 is CASSHSSGANVLTF. The CDR3 coding sequence is TGTGCCAGCAGCCATAGCTCTGGGGCCAACGTCCTGACTTTC.

The chain couples TRBV19 to TRBJ1-1, with 8 nucleotides matching TRBD1. The J segment lost 3 bases and the V segment lost 6 bases, leaving 3 bases of the junction unmatched. Germline V CDR1 and CDR2: LNHDA, SQIVND (reference sequence). The CDR3 runs 13 residues. The CDR3 is CASRIQGDTEAFF. The DNA for the CDR3 is TGTGCCAGTAGGATACAGGGGGACACTGAAGCTTTCTTT.

The V and J genes are TRBV7-2 and TRBJ2-6; TRBD2 is a possible D gene (5 bases). Looked up from germline, CDR1 is SGHTA and CDR2 is FQGNSA. This CDR3 region has 15 residues. V lost 5 bases, J lost 0 bases, and 8 bases lay in between. The CDR3 loop reads CASSRGNSGANVLTF. The CDR3 region has the DNA TGTGCCAGCAGCCGGGGTAACTCTGGGGCCAACGTCCTGACTTTC.

To note about this clone: This specimen includes other DNA sequences encoding the same CDR3. V gene TRBV27 combines with J gene TRBJ1-1; D is uncertain. V was clipped by 2 bases and J by 0 bases, with 4 bases between them. The CDR3 covers 13 residues. Looked up from germline, CDR1 is MNHEY and CDR2 is SMNVEV (reference sequence). The CDR3 spells CASSLGLNTEAFF. CDR3 nucleotide sequence: TGTGCCAGCAGTTTAGGACTGAACACTGAAGCTTTCTTT.

The gene calls are TRBV24-1 and TRBJ2-5; tentatively, D is TRBD1 or TRBD2 (5 bases each). Trimming stripped 3 bases from V and 2 bases from J, with 12 bases between. Germline V gives CDR1 KGHDR, CDR2 SFDVKD. This CDR3 comprises 15 residues. The CDR3 nucleotides are TGTGCCACCAGTGATATGTGGGGACCACAAGAGACCCAGTACTTC. It yields the protein CATSDMWGPQETQYF.